Listed here are 6 T cell receptor beta chains from one sample, sequenced in a study of blood T cell repertoires in COVID-19 (TCRdb year 2020). Library preparation was by the immunoSEQ multiplex PCR assay. TCRdb carries this immuneACCESS record with in-frame sequences only. Its versions omit some clonotypes, under half of them owing to an unresolved V gene in the studies checked, with the rest unexplained. Counted in this sample were around 150,000 clones; about 75% of them appeared once. Roughly 2.9% of the sample belongs to the ten largest clones. Sample: PBMCs or T cells enriched from blood (not recorded which). The receptors were sampled from a woman between 50 and 59 years old who had recovered from COVID-19.

This clone has only a few counts. The chain recombines TRBV18 with TRBJ2-1; TRBD2 agrees at 8 bases. Germline-derived CDR1 and CDR2 are KGHSH and LQKENI. This CDR3 is built from 15 residues. Trimming at V came to 3 bases and at J to 8 bases, leaving 9 bases not matched to a gene. The CDR3 protein is CASSPRAGVGDEQFF. In DNA form, the CDR3 reads TGTGCCAGCTCACCCAGAGCGGGAGTTGGAGATGAGCAGTTCTTC.

The V and J genes are TRBV19 and TRBJ1-5; D unresolved. Trimming shortened V by 8 bases and J by 1 base, and 15 bases separated the two germline ends. From germline, CDR1 is LNHDA and CDR2 SQIVND (reference sequence). This CDR3 contains 15 residues. The CDR3 nucleotides are TGTGCCAGTTCTCTGAACTGGGAGAGCAATCAGCCCCAGCATTTT. Translation: CASSLNWESNQPQHF. The whole variable domain, filled in from reference TRBV19 and TRBJ1-5, reads DGGITQSPKYLFRKEGQNVTLSCEQNLNHDAMYWYRQDPGQGLRLIYYSQIVNDFQKGDIAEGYSVSREKKESFPLTVTSAQKNPTAFYLCASSLNWESNQPQHFGDGTRLSIL.

This chain connects TRBV10-1 to TRBJ2-1; 9 nucleotides align to TRBD1. Looked up from germline, CDR1 is WNHNN and CDR2 is SYGVQD (reference sequence). The CDR3 is made up of 15 amino acids. With V trimmed by 4 bases and J by 2 bases, 3 bases remained unmatched. CDR3 protein: CASSGGQGPYNEQFF. CDR3 sequence (DNA): TGCGCCAGCAGTGGGGGACAGGGACCCTACAATGAGCAGTTCTTC.

This clone has a handful of counts. The chain uses TRBV18 and TRBJ1-6; the match to TRBD1 covers 8 bases. CDR3 length equals 15 residues. The germline gives CDR1 KGHSH, CDR2 LQKENI. J was trimmed by 7 bases and V by 6 bases; bases with no gene match: 8. The CDR3 DNA sequence: TGTGCCAGCTCTCCGCCGGACAGGGCCAATTCACCCCTCCACTTT. It yields the protein CASSPPDRANSPLHF. Together with reference TRBV18 and TRBJ1-6, the CDR3 gives the full variable domain: NAGVMQNPRHLVRRRGQEARLRCSPMKGHSHVYWYRQLPEEGLKFMVYLQKENIIDESGMPKERFSAEFPKEGPSILRIQQVVRGDSAAYFCASSPPDRANSPLHFGNGTRLTVT.

The gene calls are TRBV28 and TRBJ1-4; D may be TRBD1 (5 bases). Trimming stripped 7 bases from V and 5 bases from J, with 17 bases between. Per germline, CDR1 MDHEN and CDR2 SYDVKM. CDR3 length equals 15 residues. The CDR3, as DNA: TGTGCCAGCACCCCCCCGGGGGGGAAAAATGAAAAACTGTTTTTT. Translating it yields CASTPPGGKNEKLFF.

This clone was seen a handful of times. The chain couples TRBV21-1 to TRBJ2-3; the table assigns TRBD1, which was not confirmed against the DNA. TRBV21-1 is recorded as a pseudogene. CDR3 length equals 17 residues. CDR3 residues: CASSSRRQAASTDTQYF. CDR3 coding DNA: TGTGCCAGCAGCAGCCGCCGCCAGGCCGCTAGCACAGATACGCAGTATTTT.